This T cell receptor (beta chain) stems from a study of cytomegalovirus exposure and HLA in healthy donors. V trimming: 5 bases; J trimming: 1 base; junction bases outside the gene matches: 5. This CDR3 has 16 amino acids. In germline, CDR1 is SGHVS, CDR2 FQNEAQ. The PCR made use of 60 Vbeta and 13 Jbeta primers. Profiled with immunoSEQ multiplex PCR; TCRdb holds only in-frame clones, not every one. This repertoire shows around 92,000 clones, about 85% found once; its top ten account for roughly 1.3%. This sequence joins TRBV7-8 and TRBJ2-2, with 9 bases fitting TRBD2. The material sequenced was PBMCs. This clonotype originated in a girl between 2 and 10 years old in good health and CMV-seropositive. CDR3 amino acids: CASSERAGGNTGELFF. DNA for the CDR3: TGTGCCAGCAGCGAGCGAGCGGGAGGGAACACCGGGGAGCTGTTTTTT.